This TCR beta chain is from a study of cytomegalovirus exposure and HLA in healthy donors. Germline CDR1 and CDR2: LGHNT and FRNRAP. Trimming pared 2 bases from V and 5 bases from J, leaving 6 bases between. This CDR3 contains 12 residues. PCR involved 60 Vbeta and 13 Jbeta primers. Only in-frame clones appear in the TCRdb table, and some are missing; sequencing was by immunoSEQ multiplex PCR. The sample consists of under 200,000 clones, over 65% of them appearing once. The chain joins TRBV12-5 to TRBJ1-1; possible D gene TRBD1, 6 bases. Sequencing was done on a sample of PBMCs. The source of this sequence is a man aged 55 to 70 in good health and CMV-seronegative. CDR3 residues: CASGLRGTEAFF. In nucleotides, the CDR3 is TGTGCTAGTGGTTTGAGGGGGACTGAAGCTTTCTTT.